The T cell receptor (beta chain) described here comes from a study of shared clonotypes between healthy human individuals. Here immunoSEQ multiplex PCR was the method, and the copy in TCRdb shows in-frame clones only, minus some. The sample consists of some 2,400,000 clones, approximately 94% of them appearing once. Germline V gives CDR1 MNHEY, CDR2 SVGAGI. The CDR3 contains 13 residues. V lost 2 bases, J lost 7 bases, and 4 bases stayed unmatched. Study conclusions and caveats: Genetic and exposure-history diversity was limited by the few donors. Tissue TCR repertoires likely differ from these blood-only repertoires.

In the case of this clone: What it binds is not known.

The source material was naive CD4+ T cells sorted from blood. As for subset: CD45RA+ positively selected. The rearrangement joins TRBV6-5 to TRBJ1-2; 7 positions match TRBD1. The receptor's source is a man younger than 35 in good health. The DNA of the CDR3 is TGTGCCAGCAGTTACGACAGGGAACTTGGCTACACCTTC. This codes for CASSYDRELGYTF.